This T cell receptor (beta chain) stems from a study of blood T cells in healthy people across ages (dated by TCRdb to between 2014 and 2017). Regarding the complete study: In model experiments, template switching captured roughly one uniquely barcoded TCR beta cDNA molecule for every two T cells. Age-related changes in TCR beta repertoire diversity were measured in the study by deep sequencing normalized with unique cDNA molecular identifiers. The donors were divided into four age groups: young (average approximately 16 years), middle-aged (about 39), aged (about 60) and long-lived (about 79). To avoid experimental bias, donors of different ages were randomly spread across the sequencing lanes. Using the same blood draw, the study looked at two additional independent replicas of 1 million unique cDNA reads for two donors, one aged 18 to 30 and the other aged 80 or older.

Receptor amplification or capture employed 5' RACE. The sequencer was an Illumina HiSeq 2500. The second PCR ran for about 7 to 11 cycles and used a J-beta primer mix along with a sample-barcoded 5' primer. A unique molecular identifier was introduced onto each TCR beta cDNA molecule by a template-switch 5' adaptor carrying 12 random nucleotides. Each sample yielded at least 2.5 million CDR3-containing paired-end reads. All of the RNA was converted into first-strand cDNA using the Mint cDNA synthesis kit, with a TRBC-specific oligonucleotide serving as the primer. All cDNA was treated with uracil-DNA glycosylase and then went through a first 18-cycle PCR with the universal primers M1SS and BC2_uni_R. The original methods were these. Each sample was normalized by randomly selecting 1 million high-quality reads, each carrying a distinct molecular identifier. Instead of being binned into consensus sequences, reads with shared molecular identifiers were discarded. MiTCR, set to a Q25 quality threshold and the strictest error-elimination algorithm, was used for CDR3 identification, clonotype clustering and error correction. A nonparametric unseen species model with Euler transformation was used to estimate lower-bound total TCR beta diversity. Using fastp at Q25 and MiXCR, TCRdb reprocessed the public reads and kept productive beta chains. Every entry covers one CDR3 protein and lists the most common genes and DNA from its rows. None of the V and J calls come from the authors' own analysis; TCRdb made them. This sample gives some 900,000 distinct CDR3 sequences in total; approximately 49% of them show up just once. The ten largest clones add up to around an eighth of the sample.

This clonotype has a handful of counts. The antigen it recognizes is unknown. One base away there is no much larger clone; base qualities are not given. Donors were about 36 systemically healthy Caucasian individuals from Russia aged roughly 6 to 95 years. Roughly 10 milliliters of peripheral blood were collected from each donor into EDTA-treated Vacutainer tubes. Ficoll-Paque density-gradient centrifugation was used to isolate PBMCs, with at least 7 million per sample. Trizol reagent was used to extract total RNA from the PBMCs, yielding at least 6 micrograms per sample. The percentages of naive CD45RAhigh/CD27high T cells were determined by flow cytometry on a PBMC aliquot from every donor. What the study reported, not specific to this receptor: Compared with the aged group, more naive CD4+ T cells, fewer expanded clones and increased TCR diversity were shown by the long-lived group, suggesting age selection. The CMV infection status of donors was not known, potentially confounding age-related changes in expanded clonotypes. The percentage of naive T cells measured by flow cytometry correlated strongly with observed TCR beta diversity. Since profiling was done on bulk unsorted PBMCs, naive and antigen-experienced compartments could not be conclusively compared. Observed TCR beta diversity per million T cells fell roughly linearly with age, and a significant reduction was already apparent by age around 40. Estimates of total diversity based on one million sequenced T cells were regarded as lower bounds and as underestimates.

Sequencing used blood. The sequence derives from a man aged 25-45 years in good health.

Read as DNA, the sequence is TGTGCCAGTGGACAGATGCAGTTCTTC. This encodes CASGQMQFF. The V and J genes are TRBV27 and TRBJ2-1, and the D gene may be TRBD1, 6 bases matching. From cysteine to phenylalanine, the CDR3 is 9 amino acids long. Just CDR3 DNA is preserved here, 27 bases in frame from base 1. The CDR1 and CDR2 encoded by the germline V gene (reference sequence) are MNHEY and SMNVEV. Trimming takes 9 bases from V and 12 bases from J, and the germline ends sit 9 bases apart.